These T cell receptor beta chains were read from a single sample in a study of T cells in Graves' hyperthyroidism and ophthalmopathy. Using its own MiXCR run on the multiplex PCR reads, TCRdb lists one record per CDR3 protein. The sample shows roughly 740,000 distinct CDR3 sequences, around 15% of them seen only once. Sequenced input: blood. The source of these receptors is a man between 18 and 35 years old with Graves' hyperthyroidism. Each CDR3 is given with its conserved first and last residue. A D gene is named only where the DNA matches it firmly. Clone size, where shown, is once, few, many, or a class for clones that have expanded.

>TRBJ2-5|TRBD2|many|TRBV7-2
CASSLGREGRKQETQYF
TGTGCCAGCAGCTTAGGACGGGAGGGCCGGAAGCAAGAGACCCAGTACTTC
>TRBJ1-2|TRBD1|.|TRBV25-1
CASSDLTGGQNGYTF
TGTGCCAGCAGTGATTTGACAGGGGGACAAAATGGCTACACCTTC
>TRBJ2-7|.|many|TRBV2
CASRRTSSSYEQYF
TGTGCCAGCAGAAGGACTTCCAGCTCCTACGAGCAGTACTTC
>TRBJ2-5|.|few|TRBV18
CASSPPTTEEETQYF
TGTGCCAGCTCACCACCAACTACGGAGGAAGAGACCCAGTACTTC
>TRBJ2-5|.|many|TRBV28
CASSPQGQETQYF
TGTGCCAGCAGTCCCCAGGGGCAAGAGACCCAGTACTTC
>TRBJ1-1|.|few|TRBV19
CASRRQGWPEAFF
TGTGCCAGTAGGAGGCAGGGCTGGCCTGAAGCTTTCTTT
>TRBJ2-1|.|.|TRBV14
CASSPSGQEQFF
TGTGCCAGCAGCCCCTCCGGCCAGGAGCAGTTCTTC
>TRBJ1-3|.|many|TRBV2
CASSEAPFSSSGNTIYF
TGTGCCAGCAGTGAAGCGCCATTCTCGAGCTCTGGAAACACCATATATTTT
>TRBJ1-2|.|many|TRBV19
CASSMSNRANYGYTF
TGTGCCAGTAGTATGTCGAACAGGGCAAACTATGGCTACACCTTC
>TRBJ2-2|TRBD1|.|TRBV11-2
CASSLIQGANTGELFF
TGTGCCAGCAGCTTAATACAGGGGGCGAACACCGGGGAGCTGTTTTTT
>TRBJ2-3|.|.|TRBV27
CASSPLGRATDTQYF
TGTGCCAGCAGTCCTCTGGGCAGGGCCACAGATACGCAGTATTTT
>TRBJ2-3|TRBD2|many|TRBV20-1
CSAGRLAGTQYF
TGCAGTGCGGGCCGACTAGCGGGTACGCAGTATTTT
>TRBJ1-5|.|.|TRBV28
CASSPWTATHQPQHF
TGTGCCAGCAGTCCATGGACGGCGACTCATCAGCCCCAGCATTTT
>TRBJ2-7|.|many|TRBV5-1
CASSLMGEQYF
TGCGCCAGCAGCTTGATGGGAGAGCAGTACTTC
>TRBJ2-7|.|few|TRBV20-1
CSAWTLAEQYF
TGCAGTGCTTGGACGCTCGCCGAGCAGTACTTC
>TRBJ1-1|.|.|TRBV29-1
CSVQYRWGTEAFF
TGCAGCGTTCAATATCGGTGGGGCACTGAAGCTTTCTTT
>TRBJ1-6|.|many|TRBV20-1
CSARVGQRWNSPLHF
TGCAGTGCTAGGGTGGGGCAGAGGTGGAATTCACCCCTCCACTTT
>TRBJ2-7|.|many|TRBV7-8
CASRTSWRGGEQYF
TGTGCCAGCAGGACTTCGTGGAGGGGTGGGGAGCAGTACTTC
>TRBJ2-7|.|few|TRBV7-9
CASSPGLWASYEQYF
TGTGCCAGCAGCCCGGGACTTTGGGCCTCCTACGAGCAGTACTTC
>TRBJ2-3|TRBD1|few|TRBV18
CASSPAQGRSTDTQYF
TGTGCCAGCTCACCGGCACAGGGGCGCAGCACAGATACGCAGTATTTT
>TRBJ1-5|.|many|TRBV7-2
CASSLERNQPQHF
TGTGCCAGCAGCTTAGAGCGCAATCAGCCCCAGCATTTT
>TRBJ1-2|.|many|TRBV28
CASSFPVLDYGYTF
TGTGCCAGCAGTTTCCCCGTCCTGGACTATGGCTACACCTTC
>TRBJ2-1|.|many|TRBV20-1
CSAREGIPYNEQFF
TGCAGTGCTAGAGAGGGGATCCCCTACAATGAGCAGTTCTTC
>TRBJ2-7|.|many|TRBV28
CASSPIHRGYEQYF
TGTGCCAGCAGTCCTATCCATAGGGGCTACGAGCAGTACTTC
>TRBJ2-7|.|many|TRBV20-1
CSAGGRFSYEQYF
TGCAGTGCTGGGGGGCGGTTCTCCTACGAGCAGTACTTC
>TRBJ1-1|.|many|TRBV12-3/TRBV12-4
CASSRVEEAFF
TGTGCCAGCAGTCGAGTTGAGGAAGCTTTCTTT
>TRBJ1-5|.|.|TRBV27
CASSFFRGGNQPQHF
TGTGCCAGCAGTTTCTTCCGTGGAGGCAATCAGCCCCAGCATTTT
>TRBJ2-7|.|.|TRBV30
CAWGDGSSYEQYF
TGTGCCTGGGGTGACGGAAGCTCCTACGAGCAGTACTTC
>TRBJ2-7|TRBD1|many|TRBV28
CASSSPGQVYEQYF
TGTGCCAGCAGTTCCCCGGGACAGGTTTACGAGCAGTACTTC
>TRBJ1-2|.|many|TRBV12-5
CASGFDSYYGYTF
TGTGCTAGTGGTTTTGACAGTTACTATGGCTACACCTTC
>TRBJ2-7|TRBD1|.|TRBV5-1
CASSSSTGGSEQYF
TGCGCCAGCAGCTCTTCGACAGGGGGCTCGGAGCAGTACTTC
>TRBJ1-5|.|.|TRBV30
CAWSLGGFRPQHF
TGTGCCTGGAGCTTAGGAGGATTTCGGCCCCAGCATTTT
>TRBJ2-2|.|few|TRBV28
CASSPTGLLGTGELFF
TGTGCCAGCAGCCCAACAGGGCTTTTGGGCACCGGGGAGCTGTTTTTT
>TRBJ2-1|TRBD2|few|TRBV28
CASSLSPSGGLEQFF
TGTGCCAGCAGTTTAAGTCCTAGCGGGGGCCTCGAGCAGTTCTTC
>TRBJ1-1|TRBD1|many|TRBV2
CASTQGVGTEAFF
TGTGCCAGCACTCAGGGGGTCGGCACTGAAGCTTTCTTT
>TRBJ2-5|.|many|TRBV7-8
CASSLGRDGETQYF
TGTGCCAGCAGCTTAGGCAGGGACGGGGAGACCCAGTACTTC
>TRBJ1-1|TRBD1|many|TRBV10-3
CAISELPRGSELLTEAFF
TGTGCCATCAGTGAGTTACCCAGGGGGAGCGAGTTGTTGACTGAAGCTTTCTTT
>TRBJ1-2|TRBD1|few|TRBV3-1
CASSPGTGSRYTF
TGTGCCAGCAGCCCCGGGACAGGGAGTCGCTACACCTTC
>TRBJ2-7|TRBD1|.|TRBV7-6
CASSDGTGGDEQYF
TGTGCCAGCAGTGACGGGACAGGGGGCGACGAGCAGTACTTC
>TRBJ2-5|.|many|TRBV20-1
CSASDNGETQYF
TGCAGTGCTTCGGACAACGGAGAGACCCAGTACTTC
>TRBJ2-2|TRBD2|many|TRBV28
CASSIGLAGGRTGELFF
TGTGCCAGCAGTATCGGACTAGCGGGAGGGAGGACCGGGGAGCTGTTTTTT
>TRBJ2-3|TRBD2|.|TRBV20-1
CSARDPRTSGRPDTQYF
TGCAGTGCTAGAGATCCGCGGACTAGCGGGAGGCCAGATACGCAGTATTTT
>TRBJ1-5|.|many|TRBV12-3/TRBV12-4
CASSPLTGQSQPQHF
TGTGCCAGCAGTCCATTAACGGGACAAAGTCAGCCCCAGCATTTT
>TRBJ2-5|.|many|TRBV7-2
CASSPEQGQETQYF
TGTGCCAGCAGCCCTGAACAGGGACAAGAGACCCAGTACTTC
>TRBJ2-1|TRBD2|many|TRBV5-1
CASSLALAGGPQFF
TGCGCCAGCAGCTTGGCCCTAGCGGGAGGGCCTCAGTTCTTC
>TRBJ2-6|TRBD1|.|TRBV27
CASSLIQGAPFSGANVLTF
TGTGCCAGCAGTTTAATCCAGGGGGCTCCATTCTCTGGGGCCAACGTCCTGACTTTC
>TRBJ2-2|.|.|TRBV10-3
CAISEGTAGAGELFF
TGTGCCATCAGTGAGGGAACAGCGGGCGCCGGGGAGCTGTTTTTT
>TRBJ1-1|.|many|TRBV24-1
CATTSGWGTEAFF
TGTGCCACTACATCCGGGTGGGGCACTGAAGCTTTCTTT
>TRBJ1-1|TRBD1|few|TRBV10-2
CASTSEGTANTEAFF
TGCGCCAGCACCTCTGAGGGGACAGCTAACACTGAAGCTTTCTTT
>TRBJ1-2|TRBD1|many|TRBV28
CASSLPGQNYGYTF
TGTGCCAGCAGTTTACCGGGACAGAACTATGGCTACACCTTC
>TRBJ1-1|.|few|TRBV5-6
CASSSLPGGNTEAFF
TGTGCCAGCAGCTCGCTACCGGGTGGGAACACTGAAGCTTTCTTT
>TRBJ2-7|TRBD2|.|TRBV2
CASCGTSGRRQEQYF
TGTGCCAGCTGCGGCACTAGCGGGAGGAGGCAGGAGCAGTACTTC